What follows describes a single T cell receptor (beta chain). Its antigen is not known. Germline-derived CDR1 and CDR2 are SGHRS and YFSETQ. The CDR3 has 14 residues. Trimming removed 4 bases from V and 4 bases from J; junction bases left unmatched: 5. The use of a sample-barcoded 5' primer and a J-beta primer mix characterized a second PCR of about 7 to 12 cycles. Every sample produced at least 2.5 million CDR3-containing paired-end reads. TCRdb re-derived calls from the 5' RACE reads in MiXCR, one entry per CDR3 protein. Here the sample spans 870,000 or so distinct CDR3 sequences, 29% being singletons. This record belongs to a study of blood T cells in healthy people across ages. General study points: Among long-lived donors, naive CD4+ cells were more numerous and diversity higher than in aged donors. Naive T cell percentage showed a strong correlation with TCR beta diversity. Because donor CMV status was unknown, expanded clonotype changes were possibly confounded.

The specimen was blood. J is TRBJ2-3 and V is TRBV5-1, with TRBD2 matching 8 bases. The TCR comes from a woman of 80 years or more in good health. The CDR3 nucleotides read TGCGCCAGCAGCCCGGGACTAGTTGCAGATACGCAGTATTTT. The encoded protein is CASSPGLVADTQYF.